This TCR beta chain was found in a study of shared clonotypes between healthy human individuals. Whole-study results and caveats: The naive CD4 repertoires of a few donors were compared, and roughly 5.1% of clonotypes were shared.

About this clone itself: The target antigen is unknown.

Trimming removed 6 bases at V and 4 bases at J, with 7 bases between. Germline assignment: CDR1 SGHDT and CDR2 YYEEEE. CDR3 length equals 12 residues. A CD45RA-negative memory subset and a CD45RA+ naive subset were separated from the CD4+ cells. It was at deep level that the assay was run. Profiled with immunoSEQ multiplex PCR; TCRdb holds only in-frame clones, not every one. This sample has about 710,000 clones, with roughly two thirds found just once. The sample taken for sequencing was memory CD4+ T cells sorted from blood. This sample's subset: CD45RA-negative fraction. The receptor's source is a woman aged 25 to 39 in good health. The chain combines TRBV5-6 with TRBJ1-4, with D hard to call. The DNA for the CDR3 is TGTGCCAGCACGACAAATAATGAAAAACTGTTTTTT. Translating gives CASTTNNEKLFF.